Listed below are T cell receptor beta chains from one sample, sequenced in a study of cytomegalovirus exposure and HLA in healthy donors. The repertoire was sequenced with immunoSEQ multiplex PCR; TCRdb's copy has only in-frame clones and lacks some. The sample carries 80,000 or so clones, less than 75% recorded once. The sample comprised PBMCs. These receptors came from a man aged 25-45 years in good health and CMV-seropositive. Both conserved end residues are part of each CDR3. Fields, in order: D gene, clone size, V gene, J gene, CDR3 DNA, CDR3 protein. The D gene is left open where the match is weak. Some rows have no size entry. The others give once, few or many, or a class for an expanded clone.

TRBD1,few,TRBV5-1,TRBJ2-5,TGCGCCAGCAGCTTATGGACAGGGGGGCAAGAGACCCAGTACTTC,CASSLWTGGQETQYF
-,few,TRBV29-1,TRBJ2-4,TGCAGCGTCCAGGGGGGAATAGCCAAAAACATTCAGTACTTC,CSVQGGIAKNIQYF
TRBD2,-,TRBV7-9,TRBJ2-3,TGTGCCAGCAGCTTCGGGGGGGAGAGCACAGATACGCAGTATTTT,CASSFGGESTDTQYF
-,-,TRBV2,TRBJ2-1,TGTGCCAGCAAGGACTGGACGAACAATGAGCAGTTCTTC,CASKDWTNNEQFF
TRBD1,few,TRBV2,TRBJ1-6,TGTGCCAGCAGTGATGGGGACAGCCCTAATTCACCCCTCCACTTT,CASSDGDSPNSPLHF
-,-,TRBV21-1,TRBJ2-7,TGTGCCAGCAGCCGGACTAGCGGGGGACACCCCGGCGGATCCTACGAGCAGTACTTC,CASSRTSGGHPGGSYEQYF
TRBD2,-,TRBV7-3,TRBJ2-2,TGTGCCAGCAGCACGGGGACTAGCCGAAATTTCGGGGAGCTGTTTTTT,CASSTGTSRNFGELFF
TRBD2,few,TRBV6-5,TRBJ2-1,TGTGCCAGCAGTTCCTTGACTAGCGGGAATGATGAGCAGTTCTTC,CASSSLTSGNDEQFF
-,-,TRBV7-8,TRBJ1-5,TGTGCCAGCAGCTTTGGGGGGGATCAGCCCCAGCATTTT,CASSFGGDQPQHF
TRBD1,-,TRBV6-5,TRBJ2-5,TGTGCCAGCAGTTCACCTCATCAGGGGGAAGAGACCCAGTACTTC,CASSSPHQGEETQYF
TRBD1,few,TRBV5-1,TRBJ1-4,TGCGCCAGCAGCCTCGGGACAGTAGGGAATGAAAAACTGTTTTTT,CASSLGTVGNEKLFF
TRBD2,-,TRBV4-2,TRBJ2-7,TGTGCCAGCAGCCAAGGAAAACTAGCGGGACCCGACTCATATGAGCAGTACTTC,CASSQGKLAGPDSYEQYF
-,-,TRBV4-2,TRBJ2-5,TGTGCCAGCAGCCAAGAGGGTATGGCGGGAGAGACCCAGTACTTC,CASSQEGMAGETQYF
-,few,TRBV2,TRBJ2-3,TGTGCCAGCAGTGTTCCAGGGGTGGAAGATACGCAGTATTTT,CASSVPGVEDTQYF
-,-,TRBV4-1,TRBJ2-1,TGCGCCAGCAGCCAAGGGCCCGGGACACCCTCCTACAATGAGCAGTTCTTC,CASSQGPGTPSYNEQFF
-,-,TRBV7-8,TRBJ2-7,TGTGCCAGCAGCTTAGCGGAGGGAAGGTCCTACGAGCAGTACTTC,CASSLAEGRSYEQYF
TRBD1,-,TRBV5-1,TRBJ1-3,TGCGCCAGCAGCTTCGACAGGGACCCTGGAAACACCATATATTTT,CASSFDRDPGNTIYF
TRBD1,few,TRBV7-9,TRBJ2-7,TGTGCCAGCAGCTTAGAGGACAGGGCTACCTACGAGCAGTACTTC,CASSLEDRATYEQYF
TRBD2,many,TRBV2,TRBJ2-7,TGTGCCAGCTTCGGGGGGGGCTACGAGCAGTACTTC,CASFGGGYEQYF
-,-,TRBV11-3,TRBJ1-1,TGTGCCAGCAGCCTACGGACATTGAACACTGAAGCTTTCTTT,CASSLRTLNTEAFF
-,few,TRBV7-8,TRBJ2-1,TGTGCCAGCAGCTTAGCGGCCGCCCCCCATGAGCAGTTCTTC,CASSLAAAPHEQFF
-,-,TRBV25-1,TRBJ1-4,TGTGCCAGCAGTAGACAGGCAGGGGAAAAACTGTTTTTT,CASSRQAGEKLFF
TRBD1,-,TRBV19,TRBJ1-5,TGTGCCAGTAGTTTGCAGGGGGGAAGGCAACCCCAGCATTTT,CASSLQGGRQPQHF
TRBD2,few,TRBV5-1,TRBJ2-7,TGCGCCAGCAGCTTGACCGGGACTAGCTACGAGCAGTACTTC,CASSLTGTSYEQYF
TRBD1,-,TRBV27,TRBJ2-7,TGTGCCAGCAGTTTAAGATCGGGACAGGTCTACGAGCAGTACTTC,CASSLRSGQVYEQYF
-,-,TRBV6-5,TRBJ1-2,TGTGCCAGCAGTTACTCGGCAGGGAACTATGGCTACACCTTC,CASSYSAGNYGYTF
TRBD1,-,TRBV28,TRBJ1-2,TGTGCCAGCAGTTTCCGGACAGGGCTCTATGGCTACACCTTC,CASSFRTGLYGYTF
-,-,TRBV28,TRBJ1-1,TGTGCCGGCAGTTCACCCCTCGGGCAGGGTAAAGCTTTCTTT,CAGSSPLGQGKAFF
TRBD1,-,TRBV5-6,TRBJ2-7,TGTGCCAGCAGCCTGACAGGGCCCTCCTACGAGCAGTACTTC,CASSLTGPSYEQYF
TRBD1,-,TRBV6-1,TRBJ2-5,TGTGCCAGCAGCACCGGGACAGGGGTGGAGACCCAGTACTTC,CASSTGTGVETQYF
-,-,TRBV28,TRBJ2-1,TGTGCCAGCAGTTTTCGCACCCTGAGCTCCTACAATGAGCAGTTCTTC,CASSFRTLSSYNEQFF
TRBD1,-,TRBV19,TRBJ2-2,TGTGCCAGTAGTTACACACAGGGGGCTAACACCGGGGAGCTGTTTTTT,CASSYTQGANTGELFF
-,few,TRBV6-4,TRBJ2-1,TGTGCCAGCAGTGACTTAAAGAGCTCCTACAATGAGCAGTTCTTC,CASSDLKSSYNEQFF
-,-,TRBV10-2,TRBJ1-5,TGCGCCAGCAGTGAGCAGGGAAGGCAGCCCCAGCATTTT,CASSEQGRQPQHF
-,once,TRBV6-1,TRBJ2-7,TGTGCCAGCAGTGAAGTATGGGGGCCCTACGAGCAGTACTTC,CASSEVWGPYEQYF
TRBD2,few,TRBV4-2,TRBJ2-7,TGTGCCAGCAGCCAAGGGACTAAGCGGGGCGGGCAGTACTTC,CASSQGTKRGGQYF
-,-,TRBV6-1,TRBJ1-1,TGTGCCAGCAGTGAAGGGTCTAGGAACACTGAAGCTTTCTTT,CASSEGSRNTEAFF
TRBD1,few,TRBV5-1,TRBJ1-2,TGCGCCAGCAGCTTAGGGACCGTGGGACAGCACGGCTACACCTTC,CASSLGTVGQHGYTF
TRBD2,-,TRBV28,TRBJ2-1,TGTGCCAGCACCGGACTAGCGGGAGGAATCCGGTTCTTC,CASTGLAGGIRFF
TRBD1,-,TRBV11-2,TRBJ1-5,TGTGCCAGCAGCCGCGACAGGGCATCCAATCAGCCCCAGCATTTT,CASSRDRASNQPQHF
TRBD1,-,TRBV5-1,TRBJ1-5,TGCGCCAGCAGCTCTCACCCCGACAGGGTACAGCCCCAGCATTTT,CASSSHPDRVQPQHF
TRBD1,-,TRBV5-8,TRBJ1-4,TGTGCCAGCAAAATACAGGGGACTAATGAAAAACTGTTTTTT,CASKIQGTNEKLFF
-,-,TRBV6-5,TRBJ2-2,TGTGCCAGCAGCACCGGGACTCTTACCGGGGAGCTGTTTTTT,CASSTGTLTGELFF
-,-,TRBV11-3,TRBJ2-4,TGTGCCAGCAGCTGGGGACTAACAGGGTCGGTGGACATTCAGTACTTC,CASSWGLTGSVDIQYF
-,few,TRBV30,TRBJ1-2,TGTGCCTGGAGTGGCAGACTTTATGGCTACACCTTC,CAWSGRLYGYTF
-,-,TRBV7-2,TRBJ2-7,TGTGCCAGCAGCTTTTCCTACGAGCAGTACTTC,CASSFSYEQYF
-,-,TRBV28,TRBJ2-7,TGTGCCAGCAGTTTATTAACAGACCAATCCTACGAGCAGTACTTC,CASSLLTDQSYEQYF
-,-,TRBV4-2,TRBJ2-1,TGTGCCAGCAGCCCAAGATTTAGCTCCTACAATGAGCAGTTCTTC,CASSPRFSSYNEQFF
-,-,TRBV11-2,TRBJ1-6,TGTGCCAGCAGCTTAGAGCCAGGGCCTATTTCACCCCTCCACTTT,CASSLEPGPISPLHF
-,-,TRBV19,TRBJ1-4,TGTGCCAGTAGTATAGGACAGGCGGGTTATGAAAAACTGTTTTTT,CASSIGQAGYEKLFF
-,-,TRBV19,TRBJ2-5,TGTGCCAGTAGTATTTCGGACAGTGTGGTAGGGACCCAGTACTTC,CASSISDSVVGTQYF
-,-,TRBV28,TRBJ2-7,TGTGCCAGCGGAAGGACAAGTCCCTACGAGCAGTACTTC,CASGRTSPYEQYF